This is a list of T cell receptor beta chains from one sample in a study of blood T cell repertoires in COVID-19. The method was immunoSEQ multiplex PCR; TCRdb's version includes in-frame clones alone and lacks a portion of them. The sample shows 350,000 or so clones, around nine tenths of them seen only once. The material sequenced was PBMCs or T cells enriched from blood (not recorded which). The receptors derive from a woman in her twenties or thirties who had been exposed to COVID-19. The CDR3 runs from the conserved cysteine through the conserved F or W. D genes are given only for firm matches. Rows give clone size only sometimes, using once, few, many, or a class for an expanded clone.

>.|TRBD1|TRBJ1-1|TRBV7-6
TGTGCCAGCAGCCCGACCGGGACAGGGACCACTGAAGCTTTCTTT
CASSPTGTGTTEAFF
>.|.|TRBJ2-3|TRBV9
TGTGCCAGCAGCCCTCGGAGTGGGGAGTTTCCAGATACGCAGTATTTT
CASSPRSGEFPDTQYF
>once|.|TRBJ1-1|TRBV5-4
TGTGCCAGCAGCGTGGGCAGGGATGAAGCTTTCTTT
CASSVGRDEAFF
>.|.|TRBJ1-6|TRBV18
TGTGCCAGCTCACCACTTGGAGTCCCGGCGGTCGATAATTCACCCCTCCACTTT
CASSPLGVPAVDNSPLHF
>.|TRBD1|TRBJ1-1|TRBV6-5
TGTGCCAGCCGTTCTGGGGGGACAGCCACTGAAGCTTTCTTT
CASRSGGTATEAFF
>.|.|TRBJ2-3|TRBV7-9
TGTGCCAGCAGCTACCCGACTACCACTTACCCGGGCGCAGATACGCAGTATTTT
CASSYPTTTYPGADTQYF
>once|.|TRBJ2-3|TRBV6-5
TGTGCCAGCAAGATAGTAGATACGCAGTATTTT
CASKIVDTQYF
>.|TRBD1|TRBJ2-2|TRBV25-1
TGTGCCAGCAGTGAAAAGGACAGGCCTAACACCGGGGAGCTGTTTTTT
CASSEKDRPNTGELFF
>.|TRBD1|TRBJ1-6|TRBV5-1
TGCGCCAGCAGCTATACTACCGGGACAGGCCCGAGCTCCTATAATTCACCCCTCCACTTT
CASSYTTGTGPSSYNSPLHF
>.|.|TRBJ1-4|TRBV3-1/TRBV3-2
TGTGCCAGCAGCCTCTCTCTCCTCGAAAAACTGTTTTTT
CASSLSLLEKLFF
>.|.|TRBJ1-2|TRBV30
TGTGCCTGGAGCCCGGGTACGGGCTACACCTTC
CAWSPGTGYTF
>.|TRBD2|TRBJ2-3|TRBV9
TGTGCCAGCAGCGTAAAAGGAGCGGGAGGGCCTTTGCAGTATTTT
CASSVKGAGGPLQYF
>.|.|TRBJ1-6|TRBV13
TGTGCCAGCAGCTTGTTGGGGGGAGGGGGTAATAATTCACCCCTCCACTTT
CASSLLGGGGNNSPLHF
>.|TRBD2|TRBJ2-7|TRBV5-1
TGCGCCAGCAGCTTGGTACTAGCGGGAAGCTACGAGCAGTACTTC
CASSLVLAGSYEQYF
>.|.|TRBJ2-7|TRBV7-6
TGTGCCAGCAGCTTAGGGTCGGGACTGAAGATGTCCTACGAGCAGTACTTC
CASSLGSGLKMSYEQYF
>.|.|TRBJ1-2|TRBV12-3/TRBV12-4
TGTGCCAGCAGTCTTTCAGGATACTATGGCTACACCTTC
CASSLSGYYGYTF
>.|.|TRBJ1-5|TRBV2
TGTGCCAGGGGGGGGTTCGGCAATCAGCCCCAGCATTTT
CARGGFGNQPQHF
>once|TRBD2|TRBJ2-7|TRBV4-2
TGTGCCAGCAGCCCCCGGGGGAGCGGGGCCGAGCAGTACTTC
CASSPRGSGAEQYF
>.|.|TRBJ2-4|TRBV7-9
TGTGCCAGCAGCCAACAGGGAGCCGTAAACATTCAGTACTTC
CASSQQGAVNIQYF
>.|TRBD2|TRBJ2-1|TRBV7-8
TGTGCCAGCAGCTTAAAACTAGCGCCTTACAATGAGCAGTTCTTC
CASSLKLAPYNEQFF
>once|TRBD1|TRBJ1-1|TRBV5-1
TGCGCCAGCAGCTTGGGAGGACAGGGGGGGACTGAAGCTTTCTTT
CASSLGGQGGTEAFF
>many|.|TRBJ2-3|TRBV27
TGTGCCAGCAGGCTTTCTCCCTCAAGCGCCAGCGGGGATACGCAGTATTTT
CASRLSPSSASGDTQYF
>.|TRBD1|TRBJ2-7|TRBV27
TGTGCCAGCAGTCGGGACAGGGGCCACGAGCAGTACTTC
CASSRDRGHEQYF
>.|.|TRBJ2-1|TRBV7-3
TGTGCCAGCAGCTTAGTGGGAGGCATATACAATGAGCAGTTCTTC
CASSLVGGIYNEQFF
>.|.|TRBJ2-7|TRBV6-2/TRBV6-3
TGTGCCAGCAGTTACCGGGCGGGACGGACTTTCTACGAGCAGTACTTC
CASSYRAGRTFYEQYF
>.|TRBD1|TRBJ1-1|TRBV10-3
TGTGCCATCAGGACATCCACAGGGGGCAAGACTGAAGCTTTCTTT
CAIRTSTGGKTEAFF
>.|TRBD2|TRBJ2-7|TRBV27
TGTGCCAGCAGTTCAATCAAGACTAGCGGAACCTACGAGCAGTACTTC
CASSSIKTSGTYEQYF
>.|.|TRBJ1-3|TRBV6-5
TGTGCCAGCCGGCGTACAGGGTCGAGGGAGAACACCATATATTTT
CASRRTGSRENTIYF
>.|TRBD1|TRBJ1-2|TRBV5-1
TGCGCCAGCAGCTTGGCAGGTGCTCGCGCTCAGGGGGCGCGGGGTGGCTACACCTTC
CASSLAGARAQGARGGYTF
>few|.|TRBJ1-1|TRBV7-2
TGTGCCAGCAGCTTATTCAGGGAGGTATCATTGAACACTGAAGCTTTCTTT
CASSLFREVSLNTEAFF
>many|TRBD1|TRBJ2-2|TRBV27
TGTGCCAGCAGTTTAGGAGGACAGGGGCCCAACACCGGGGAGCTGTTTTTT
CASSLGGQGPNTGELFF
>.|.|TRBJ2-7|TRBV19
TGTGCCAGTAGTATCTTCGGGGAAGCCTACGAGCAGTACTTC
CASSIFGEAYEQYF
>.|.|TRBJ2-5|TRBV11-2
TGTGCCAGCGGATCAGGGTTCCAGACCCAGTACTTC
CASGSGFQTQYF
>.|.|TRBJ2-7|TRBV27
TGTGCCAGCAGTTTATCTAAGACGGGGTTGGCCTACGAGCAGTACTTC
CASSLSKTGLAYEQYF
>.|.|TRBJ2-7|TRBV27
TGTGCCAGCAGTAAAGGGGGAGGGGGCTACGAGCAGTACTTC
CASSKGGGGYEQYF
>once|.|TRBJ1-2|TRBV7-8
TGTGCCAGCAGCCCCCGGGGCTATGGCTACACCTTC
CASSPRGYGYTF
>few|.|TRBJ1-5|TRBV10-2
TGCGCCAGCAGTGAGGGGAGTATGTTGCAGCCCCAGCATTTT
CASSEGSMLQPQHF
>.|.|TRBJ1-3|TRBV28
TGTGCCAGCAGTAAGCTGCCCTCTGGAAACACCATATATTTT
CASSKLPSGNTIYF
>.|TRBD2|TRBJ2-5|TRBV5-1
TGCGCCAGCAGCCCACTAGCGGGAGGGTCGGAGACCCAGTACTTC
CASSPLAGGSETQYF
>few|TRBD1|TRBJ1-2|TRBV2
TGTGCCAGCACCAAAGCAGGGGGGCTAGGCCAGGGCTACACCTTC
CASTKAGGLGQGYTF
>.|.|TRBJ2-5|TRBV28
TGTGCCAGCAGTTTGGTGGGAGGAGATGGAGGGGAGACCCAGTACTTC
CASSLVGGDGGETQYF
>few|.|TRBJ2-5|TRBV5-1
TGCGCCAGCAGCTTGACCCCCCCCCGGGAGACCCAGTACTTC
CASSLTPPRETQYF
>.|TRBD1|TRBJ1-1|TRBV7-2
TGTGCCAGCAGCTTAGCGCCGGGACAGGGGGACGAGACTTTCTTT
CASSLAPGQGDETFF
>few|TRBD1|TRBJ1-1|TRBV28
TGTGCCAGCAGGCAGACAGGGGGTGTCACTGAAGCTTTCTTT
CASRQTGGVTEAFF
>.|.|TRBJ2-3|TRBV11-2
TGTGCCAGCAGCTTACGAGGCTCTCCAAAGTCCACAGATACGCAGTATTTT
CASSLRGSPKSTDTQYF
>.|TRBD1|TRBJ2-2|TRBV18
TGTGCCAGCTCATCGGGACAGGCGAACACCGGGGAGCTGTTTTTT
CASSSGQANTGELFF
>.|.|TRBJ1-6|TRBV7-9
TGTGCCAGCAGCTTAGGGTCGGGGAGGGGAACCCTCCACTTT
CASSLGSGRGTLHF
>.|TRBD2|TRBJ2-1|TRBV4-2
TGTGCCAGCAGCCAAGCGGGTAGCGGGTACAATGAGCAGTTCTTC
CASSQAGSGYNEQFF
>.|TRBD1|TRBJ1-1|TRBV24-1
TGTGCCACCAGTGACCCCAGGGGGTTAGCTTTCTTT
CATSDPRGLAFF
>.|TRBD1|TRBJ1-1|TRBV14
TGTGCCAGCAGCCAACACACAGGGGGCCGGGGCACTGAAGCTTTCTTT
CASSQHTGGRGTEAFF
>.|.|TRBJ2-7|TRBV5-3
TGTGCCAGAAGCTTGGTCAGACTAACCTACGAGCAGTACTTC
CARSLVRLTYEQYF
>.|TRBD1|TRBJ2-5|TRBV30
TGTGCCTGGGGGGGACAGGGCCAAGAGACCCAGTACTTC
CAWGGQGQETQYF
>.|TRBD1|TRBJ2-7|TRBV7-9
TGTGCCAGCAGCCGCAGTATGGGACAGGGGGCCTACGAGCAGTACTTC
CASSRSMGQGAYEQYF
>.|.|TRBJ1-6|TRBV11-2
TGTGCCAGCAGCTTATATGCTTATTTCAGGGGTGATTCACCCCTCCACTTT
CASSLYAYFRGDSPLHF
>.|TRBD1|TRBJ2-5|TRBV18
TGTGCCAGCTCACCCAACCAGGGGGAAGAGACCCAGTACTTC
CASSPNQGEETQYF
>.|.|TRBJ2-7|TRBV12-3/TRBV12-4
TGTGCCAGCAGTTTCGGGGGACCCTACGAGCAGTACTTC
CASSFGGPYEQYF
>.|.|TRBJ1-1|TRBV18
TGTGCCAGCTCACCCGGGAGCATGAACACTGAAGCTTTCTTT
CASSPGSMNTEAFF
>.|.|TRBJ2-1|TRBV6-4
TGTGCCAGCAGTGCGGAGAGGGCAACGCATGAGCAGTTCTTC
CASSAERATHEQFF
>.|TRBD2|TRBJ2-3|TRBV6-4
TGTGCCAGCAGCGCCGGGACTAGCGGGACAGATACGCAGTATTTT
CASSAGTSGTDTQYF
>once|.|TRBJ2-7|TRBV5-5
TGTGCCAGCAGGCGCGCCATAGCGGAAATTTCCTACGAGCAGTACTTC
CASRRAIAEISYEQYF